This note documents a single T cell receptor (beta chain) sequence. The data belong to a study of blood T cell repertoires in COVID-19. Study in general: The United States, Italy and Spain were the sources of the acute and convalescent COVID-19 samples. In each case, the material was cDNA or gDNA derived from T cells, B-cell-depleted T cells, or PBMCs.

Germline CDR1 is SGHAT and CDR2 is FQNNGV. CDR3 size: 15 residues. Losses at the gene ends were 1 base for V and 5 bases for J; bases not matched to a gene: 6. Assay used: immunoSEQ multiplex PCR; TCRdb lists only in-frame clones, some missing. Seen here are around 210,000 clones, 70% to 90% observed once, and the top ten hold roughly a sixth. The sequenced sample consisted of peripheral blood. This receptor was obtained from a man aged 45 to 65 with COVID-19, enrolled during active disease. The V call is TRBV11-2, the J call TRBJ2-5; 8 nucleotides agree with TRBD1. CDR3 in DNA: TGTGCCAGCAGCTTAGTGACAGGGGTCGCGGAGACCCAGTACTTC. This sequence encodes CASSLVTGVAETQYF.